The T cell receptor beta chain under discussion was sequenced for a study of CD8+ T cells in alopecia areata. Noted treatment: oral pan-JAK inhibitor, 5-10 mg twice daily. RNA was isolated and reverse transcribed to cDNA, the sequencing template. Here immunoSEQ multiplex PCR was the method, and the copy in TCRdb shows in-frame clones only, minus some. The sample holds around 150,000 clones, 65% to 90% seen once. Deletions cut 0 bases from V and 7 bases from J, with 12 bases between. The length of the CDR3 is 15 residues. Germline CDR1 LGHNA, CDR2 YSLEER. The chain carries TRBV4-3 and TRBJ1-4, with D uncertain. This TCR came from a human donor with alopecia areata. The sample in question was CD8+ T cells sorted from blood, obtained at week 4, from a patient treated with tofacitinib. The CDR3 reads CASSQDSGSAEKLFF. CDR3 nucleotide sequence: TGCGCCAGCAGCCAAGATTCGGGGTCGGCTGAAAAACTGTTTTTT.